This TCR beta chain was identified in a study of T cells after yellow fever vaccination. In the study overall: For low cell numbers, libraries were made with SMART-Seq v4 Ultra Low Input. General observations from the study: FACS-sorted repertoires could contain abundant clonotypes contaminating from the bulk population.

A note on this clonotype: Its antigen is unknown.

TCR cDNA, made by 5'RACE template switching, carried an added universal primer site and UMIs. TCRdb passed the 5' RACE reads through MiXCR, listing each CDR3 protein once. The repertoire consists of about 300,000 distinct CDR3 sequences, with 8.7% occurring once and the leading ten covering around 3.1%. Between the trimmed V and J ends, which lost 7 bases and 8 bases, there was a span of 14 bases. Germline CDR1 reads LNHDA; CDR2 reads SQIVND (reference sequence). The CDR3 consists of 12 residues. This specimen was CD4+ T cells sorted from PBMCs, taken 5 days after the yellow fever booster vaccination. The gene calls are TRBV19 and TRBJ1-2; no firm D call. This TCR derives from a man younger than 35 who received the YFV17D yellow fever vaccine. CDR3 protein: CASNLEDRGYTF. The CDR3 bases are TGTGCCAGTAATTTGGAGGATCGAGGCTACACCTTC.